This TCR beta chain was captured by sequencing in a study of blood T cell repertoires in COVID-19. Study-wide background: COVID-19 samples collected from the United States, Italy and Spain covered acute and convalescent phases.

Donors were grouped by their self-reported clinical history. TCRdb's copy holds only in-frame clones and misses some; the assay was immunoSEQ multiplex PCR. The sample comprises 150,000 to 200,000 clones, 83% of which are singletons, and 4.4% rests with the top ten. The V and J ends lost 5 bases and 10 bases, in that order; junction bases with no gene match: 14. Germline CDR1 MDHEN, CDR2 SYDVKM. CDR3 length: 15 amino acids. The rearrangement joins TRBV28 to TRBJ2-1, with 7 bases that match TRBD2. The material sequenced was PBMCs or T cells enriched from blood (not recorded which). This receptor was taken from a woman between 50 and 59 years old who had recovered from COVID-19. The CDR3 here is CASSPLGGRLGEQFF. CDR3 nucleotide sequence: TGTGCCAGCAGTCCCCTGGGAGGGCGGCTAGGGGAGCAGTTCTTC.